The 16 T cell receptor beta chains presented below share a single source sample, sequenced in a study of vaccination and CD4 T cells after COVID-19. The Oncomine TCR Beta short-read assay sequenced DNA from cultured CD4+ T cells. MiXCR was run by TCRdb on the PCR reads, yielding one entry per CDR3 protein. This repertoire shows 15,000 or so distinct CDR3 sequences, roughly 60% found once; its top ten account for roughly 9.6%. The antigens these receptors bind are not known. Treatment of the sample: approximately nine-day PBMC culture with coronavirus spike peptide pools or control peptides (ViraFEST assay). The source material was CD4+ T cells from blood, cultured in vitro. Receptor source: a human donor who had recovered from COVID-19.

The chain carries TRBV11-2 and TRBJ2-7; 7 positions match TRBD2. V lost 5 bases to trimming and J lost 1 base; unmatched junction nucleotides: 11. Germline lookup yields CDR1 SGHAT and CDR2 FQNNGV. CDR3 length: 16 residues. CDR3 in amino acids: CASSPLSGGDSYEQYF. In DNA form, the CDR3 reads TGTGCCAGCAGCCCCCTCTCGGGGGGAGATTCCTACGAGCAGTACTTC.

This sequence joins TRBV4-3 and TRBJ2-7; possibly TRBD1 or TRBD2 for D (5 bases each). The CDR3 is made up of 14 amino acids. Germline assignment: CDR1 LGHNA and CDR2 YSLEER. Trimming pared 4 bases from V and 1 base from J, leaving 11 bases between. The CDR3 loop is CASSLDGTSYEQYF. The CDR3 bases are TGCGCCAGCAGCCTGGACGGGACGTCCTACGAGCAGTACTTC.

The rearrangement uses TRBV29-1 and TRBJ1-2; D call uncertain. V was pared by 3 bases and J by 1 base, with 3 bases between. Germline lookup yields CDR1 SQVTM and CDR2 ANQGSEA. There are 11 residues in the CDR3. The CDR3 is CSVESNYGYTF. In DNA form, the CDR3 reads TGCAGCGTTGAGAGTAACTATGGCTACACCTTC.

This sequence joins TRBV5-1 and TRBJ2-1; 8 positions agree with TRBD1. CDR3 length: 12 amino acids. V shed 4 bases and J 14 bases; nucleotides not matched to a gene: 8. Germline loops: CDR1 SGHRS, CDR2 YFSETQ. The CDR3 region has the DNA TGCGCCAGCAGCCTGGGACAGGACAGGGAGTTCTTC. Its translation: CASSLGQDREFF.

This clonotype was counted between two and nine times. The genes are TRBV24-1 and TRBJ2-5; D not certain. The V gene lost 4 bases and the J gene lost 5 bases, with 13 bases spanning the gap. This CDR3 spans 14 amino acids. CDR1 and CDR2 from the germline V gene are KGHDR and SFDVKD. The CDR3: CATSDPGRRETQYF. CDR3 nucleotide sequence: TGTGCCACCAGTGACCCTGGCCGTCGGGAGACCCAGTACTTC.

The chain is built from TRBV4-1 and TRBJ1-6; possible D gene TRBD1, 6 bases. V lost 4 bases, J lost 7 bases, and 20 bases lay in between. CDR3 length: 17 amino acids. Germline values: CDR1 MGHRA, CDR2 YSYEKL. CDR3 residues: CASSPGDRRRGNSPLHF. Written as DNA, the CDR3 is TGCGCCAGCAGCCCAGGGGACCGCCGACGGGGAAATTCACCCCTCCACTTT.

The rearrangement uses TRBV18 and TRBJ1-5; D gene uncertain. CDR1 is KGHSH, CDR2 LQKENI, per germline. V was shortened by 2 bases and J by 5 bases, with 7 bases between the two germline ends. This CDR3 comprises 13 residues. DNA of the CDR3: TGTGCCAGCTCACCAGGAGAAGATCAGCCCCAGCATTTT. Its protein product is CASSPGEDQPQHF.

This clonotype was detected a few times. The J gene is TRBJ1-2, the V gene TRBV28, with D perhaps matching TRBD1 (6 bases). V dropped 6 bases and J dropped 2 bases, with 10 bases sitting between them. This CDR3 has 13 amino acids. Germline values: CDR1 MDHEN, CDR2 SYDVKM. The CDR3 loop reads CASRSGENYGYTF. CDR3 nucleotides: TGTGCCAGCAGGTCAGGGGAAAACTATGGCTACACCTTC.

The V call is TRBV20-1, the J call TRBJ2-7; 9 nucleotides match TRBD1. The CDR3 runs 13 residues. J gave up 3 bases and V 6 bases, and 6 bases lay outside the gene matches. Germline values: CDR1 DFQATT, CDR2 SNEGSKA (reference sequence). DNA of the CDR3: TGCAGTGCAAGGGACAGGGTCCTCTACGAGCAGTACTTC. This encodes CSARDRVLYEQYF.

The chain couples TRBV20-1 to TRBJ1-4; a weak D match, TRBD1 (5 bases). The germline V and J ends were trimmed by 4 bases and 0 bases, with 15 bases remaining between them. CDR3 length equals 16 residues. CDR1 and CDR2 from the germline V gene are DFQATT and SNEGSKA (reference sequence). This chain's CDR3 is CSANEGGAATNEKLFF. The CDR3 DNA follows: TGCAGTGCTAACGAGGGAGGGGCGGCAACTAATGAAAAACTGTTTTTT.

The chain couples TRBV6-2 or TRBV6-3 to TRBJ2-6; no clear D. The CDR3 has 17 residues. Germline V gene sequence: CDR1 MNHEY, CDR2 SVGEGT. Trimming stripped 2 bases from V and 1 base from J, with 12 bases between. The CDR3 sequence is CASSYAGPLSGANVLTF. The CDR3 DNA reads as TGTGCCAGCAGTTACGCAGGTCCATTATCTGGGGCCAACGTCCTGACTTTC.

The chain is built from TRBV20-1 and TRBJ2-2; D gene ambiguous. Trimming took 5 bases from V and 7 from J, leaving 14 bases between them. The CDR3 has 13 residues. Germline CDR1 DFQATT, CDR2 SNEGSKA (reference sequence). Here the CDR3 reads CSAPNPTDGELFF. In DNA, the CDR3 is TGCAGTGCTCCCAACCCCACTGACGGGGAGCTGTTTTTT.

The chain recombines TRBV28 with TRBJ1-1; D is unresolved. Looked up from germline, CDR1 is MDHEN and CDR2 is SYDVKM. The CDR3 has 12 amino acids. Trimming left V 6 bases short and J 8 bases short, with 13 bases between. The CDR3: CASSPYGVEAFF. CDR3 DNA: TGTGCCAGCAGCCCCTACGGGGTAGAAGCTTTCTTT.

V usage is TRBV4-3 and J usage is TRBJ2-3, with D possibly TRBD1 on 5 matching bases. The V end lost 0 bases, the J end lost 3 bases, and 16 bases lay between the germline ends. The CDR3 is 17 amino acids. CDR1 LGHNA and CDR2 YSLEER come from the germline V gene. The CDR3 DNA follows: TGCGCCAGCAGCCAAGATCGGGCAGGGAATCCTACAGATACGCAGTATTTT. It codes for CASSQDRAGNPTDTQYF.

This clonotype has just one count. DNA for the CDR3: TGTGCCAGACACGTTGACAGCGAAAACTATGGCTACACCTTC. It yields the protein CARHVDSENYGYTF. The chain has TRBV6-1 and TRBJ1-2; D perhaps matches TRBD1 (5 bases). The V end was cut by 9 bases, the J end by 2 bases, with 16 bases between. The CDR3 loop spans 14 amino acids. Germline lookup yields CDR1 MNHNS and CDR2 SASEGT.

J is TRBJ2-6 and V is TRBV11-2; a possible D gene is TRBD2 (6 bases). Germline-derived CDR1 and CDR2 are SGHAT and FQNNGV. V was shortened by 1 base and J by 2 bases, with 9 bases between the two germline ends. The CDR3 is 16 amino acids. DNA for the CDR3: TGTGCCAGCAGCTTAGTCGGAGGGACTGGGGCCAACGTCCTGACTTTC. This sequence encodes CASSLVGGTGANVLTF.